This T cell receptor beta chain was recorded in a study of shared clonotypes between healthy human individuals. Notes on the study in general: Larger estimated richness was generally recorded for naive subsets relative to memory subsets. Shared clonotypes across all four donors exceeded non-shared ones in generation probability.

The table came from immunoSEQ multiplex PCR; TCRdb's copy has only in-frame clones and leaves some out. The sample lists under 2.5 million clones, roughly 92% occurring once. As to this clone: Its antigen is as yet unknown.

The V end was cut by 3 bases, the J end by 7 bases, with 13 bases between. CDR3 length: 13 residues. The germline gives CDR1 SGHRS, CDR2 YFSETQ. The chain uses TRBV5-1 and TRBJ2-5, with D possibly TRBD1 on 6 matching bases. The receptor was isolated from a young man in good health. Some clones in this sample may be carry-over from other donors' samples. The sample was naive CD4+ T cells from PBMCs. The sample's subset: CD45RA+ positively selected. The CDR3 reads CASSWDTGRTQYF. As DNA, the CDR3 is TGCGCCAGCAGCTGGGACACTGGTAGGACCCAGTACTTC.